A single sample is the source of the 20 T cell receptor beta chains below, sequenced in a study of OX40 agonist ivuxolimab in advanced cancers. The method was immunoSEQ multiplex PCR; TCRdb's version includes in-frame clones alone and lacks a portion of them. Of 35,000 to 40,000 clones detected, about 85% appear once; the ten largest clones hold roughly 2.3%. Sequenced here: CD4+ or CD8+ T cells sorted from blood, sampled in a trial of the OX40 agonist ivuxolimab. The receptors shown here come from an adult with an advanced solid tumor such as melanoma, head and neck, liver or kidney cancer.

This clone occurred a few times. The chain carries TRBV18 and TRBJ1-5; D unresolved. Germline CDR1 KGHSH, CDR2 LQKENI. The CDR3 is 13 amino acids. V lost 5 bases and J 6 bases, leaving 11 bases between the germline ends. CDR3 bases: TGTGCCAGCTCAGGGGAATGGCGTCAGCCCCAGCATTTT. This encodes CASSGEWRQPQHF.

The chain combines TRBV7-3 with TRBJ2-7, with 8 bases lining up with TRBD2. The CDR3 loop spans 13 amino acids. V was clipped by 2 bases and J by 5 bases; unmatched bases: 2. The germline CDR1 and CDR2 sequences are SGHTA and FQGTGA. CDR3 sequence: CASSLRGGHEQYF. The DNA of the CDR3 is TGTGCCAGCAGCTTACGGGGGGGCCACGAGCAGTACTTC.

The V and J genes are TRBV5-6 and TRBJ1-2; a possible D gene is TRBD1 (5 bases). This CDR3 has 15 residues. Germline lookup yields CDR1 SGHDT and CDR2 YYEEEE. The ends were cut back, 0 bases at V and 4 bases at J, with 13 bases in the middle. CDR3 sequence: CASSLDIWGVYGYTF. Written as DNA, the CDR3 is TGTGCCAGCAGCTTGGACATCTGGGGCGTCTATGGCTACACCTTC.

V usage is TRBV4-1 and J usage is TRBJ2-3, with TRBD2 matching 8 bases. Germline V gene lookup returns CDR1 MGHRA and CDR2 YSYEKL. Unmatched junction bases numbered 15, after V lost 5 bases and J lost 5 bases. This CDR3 has 17 amino acids. The CDR3 sequence is CASSLEAPAGAGDTQYF. CDR3 nucleotide sequence: TGCGCCAGCAGCTTAGAAGCGCCAGCGGGGGCCGGAGATACGCAGTATTTT.

V usage is TRBV29-1 and J usage is TRBJ2-2; 10 bases are shared with TRBD2. The CDR3 consists of 15 residues. Germline values: CDR1 SQVTM, CDR2 ANQGSEA. V was pared by 5 bases and J by 0 bases, with 3 bases of the junction left unmatched. CDR3 bases: TGCAGCGTTTATAGCGGGGGGACGAACACCGGGGAGCTGTTTTTT. Protein product: CSVYSGGTNTGELFF.

The V call is TRBV9, the J call TRBJ2-3; a possible D gene is TRBD1 (5 bases). This CDR3 has 15 amino acids. V gave up 3 bases and J gave up 0 bases, with 11 bases separating them. In germline, CDR1 is SGDLS, CDR2 YYNGEE. This chain's CDR3 is CASSGTIASTDTQYF. The CDR3 region has the DNA TGTGCCAGCAGCGGGACAATCGCTAGCACAGATACGCAGTATTTT.

This rearrangement joins TRBV19 to TRBJ1-1; maybe TRBD1 (6 bases). V lost 6 bases and J lost 3, with 14 bases in between. In germline, CDR1 is LNHDA, CDR2 SQIVND (reference sequence). There are 14 residues in the CDR3. DNA of the CDR3: TGTGCCAGTAGAAAAACAGGGTATGACACTGAAGCTTTCTTT. It is translated as CASRKTGYDTEAFF. Full variable domain (missing parts from reference TRBV19 and TRBJ1-1): DGGITQSPKYLFRKEGQNVTLSCEQNLNHDAMYWYRQDPGQGLRLIYYSQIVNDFQKGDIAEGYSVSREKKESFPLTVTSAQKNPTAFYLCASRKTGYDTEAFFGQGTRLTVV.

The chain carries TRBV5-1 and TRBJ2-1; 9 bases match TRBD2. The CDR3 runs 16 residues. Trimming cost V 0 bases and J 5 bases; bases outside gene matches: 6. CDR1 and CDR2 from the germline V gene are SGHRS and YFSETQ. As DNA, the CDR3 is TGCGCCAGCAGCTTGGCACTAGCGGGCTTGAACAATGAGCAGTTCTTC. Translated, it gives CASSLALAGLNNEQFF.

The rearrangement links TRBV6-6 to TRBJ1-2; maybe TRBD1 (6 bases). This CDR3 is 14 amino acids long. Germline V lookup: CDR1 MNHNY, CDR2 SVGAGI (reference sequence). V dropped 6 bases and J dropped 0 bases, with 11 bases sitting between them. CDR3 region: CASSVGAPNYGYTF. The CDR3 bases are TGTGCCAGCAGCGTGGGGGCGCCTAACTATGGCTACACCTTC.

This clone has just one count. The rearrangement uses TRBV4-2 and TRBJ1-2, with TRBD1 matching 8 bases. The CDR3 covers 13 residues. With V trimmed by 5 bases and J by 6 bases, 5 bases remained unmatched. Germline-derived CDR1 and CDR2 are LGHNA and YNFKEQ. CDR3 nucleotides: TGTGCCAGCAGCTCAGGACAGGGACATGGCTACACCTTC. This gives the protein CASSSGQGHGYTF.

This clone was detected only once. V is TRBV7-9 and J is TRBJ1-6, with a tentative D call TRBD1 (6 bases). This CDR3 is 14 amino acids long. Trimming took off 4 bases at V and 10 bases at J, with 14 bases between the two ends. CDR1 and CDR2 (germline): SEHNR, FQNEAQ (reference sequence). CDR3: CASSSINRDSPLHF. The CDR3 DNA sequence: TGTGCCAGCAGCTCCATTAACAGGGACTCACCCCTCCACTTT.

This clone has only one observation. The rearrangement uses TRBV4-3 and TRBJ1-5; TRBD1 might be the D (5 bases). V was pared by 0 bases and J by 5 bases, with 14 bases between. Germline V gene data show CDR1 as LGHNA and CDR2 as YSLEER. The CDR3 extends over 16 amino acids. As DNA, the CDR3 is TGCGCCAGCAGCCAAGATAGGTGGGACGGCCATCAGCCCCAGCATTTT. Translating gives CASSQDRWDGHQPQHF.

The CDR3 protein is CASTAGHSYEQYF. The CDR3, as DNA: TGTGCCAGCACGGCGGGACACTCCTACGAGCAGTACTTC. The J gene is TRBJ2-7, the V gene TRBV6-1; D is possibly TRBD1 or TRBD2 (6 bases each). V shed 7 bases and J shed 0 bases, with 10 bases lying between them. The CDR3 sequence is 13 residues long. Per germline, CDR1 MNHNS and CDR2 SASEGT.

This clone was found a few times. The V gene is TRBV11-2, the J gene TRBJ1-1, with 9 bases lining up with TRBD1. Germline V gene sequence: CDR1 SGHAT, CDR2 FQNNGV. The CDR3 is 14 residues long. The V and J ends lost 6 bases and 4 bases, in that order; junction bases with no gene match: 6. This CDR3 reads CASRGATGGTEAFF. In DNA, the CDR3 is TGTGCCAGCAGGGGCGCGACAGGGGGCACTGAAGCTTTCTTT.

The rearrangement joins TRBV6-5 to TRBJ2-6; the D is unclear. Looked up from germline, CDR1 is MNHEY and CDR2 is SVGAGI. The CDR3 sequence is 15 residues long. Trimming shortened V by 6 bases and J by 0 bases, and 9 bases separated the two germline ends. The CDR3 here is CASRDPASGANVLTF. CDR3 nucleotides: TGTGCCAGCAGGGACCCAGCCTCTGGGGCCAACGTCCTGACTTTC.

The chain joins TRBV9 to TRBJ2-6; no reliable D call. This CDR3 is built from 14 residues. Germline CDR1 reads SGDLS; CDR2 reads YYNGEE. V lost 0 bases and J lost 2, with 3 bases in between. The CDR3 loop is CASSVGTGANVLTF. The CDR3 bases are TGTGCCAGCAGCGTAGGGACTGGGGCCAACGTCCTGACTTTC.

This chain joins TRBV9 and TRBJ2-3, with D unresolved. Germline values: CDR1 SGDLS, CDR2 YYNGEE. The V gene lost 0 bases and the J gene lost 1 base, with 9 bases spanning the gap. This CDR3 contains 15 residues. The CDR3 sequence is CASSVEARGTDTQYF. In DNA, the CDR3 is TGTGCCAGCAGCGTAGAGGCGCGTGGCACAGATACGCAGTATTTT.

The rearrangement joins TRBV18 to TRBJ1-2; unclear D gene. The V gene's germline CDR1 is KGHSH and CDR2 LQKENI. V was clipped by 3 bases and J by 6 bases, with 11 bases between them. There are 13 residues in the CDR3. In DNA form, the CDR3 reads TGTGCCAGCTCACCGACTATCAAGGATGGCTACACCTTC. This codes for CASSPTIKDGYTF.

This chain uses TRBV10-3 with TRBJ2-2; TRBD2 aligns across 9 bases. V lost 2 bases, J lost 6 bases, and 7 bases stayed unmatched. Germline lookup yields CDR1 ENHRY and CDR2 SYGVKD. This CDR3 spans 16 amino acids. CDR3 amino acids: CAISEGRRGGPGELFF. Written as DNA, the CDR3 is TGTGCCATCAGTGAGGGAAGGCGGGGGGGCCCCGGGGAGCTGTTTTTT.

J is TRBJ2-2 and V is TRBV9; D unresolved. The CDR3 loop spans 14 amino acids. Trimming cost V 0 bases and J 5 bases, with 8 bases left between them. CDR1 and CDR2 (germline): SGDLS, YYNGEE. DNA for the CDR3: TGTGCCAGCAGCGTAGAGTACGTGACCGGGGAGCTGTTTTTT. Protein product: CASSVEYVTGELFF.